The clone carrying this T cell receptor (beta chain) was picked up many times. What it binds is not known. This specimen belongs to a study of blood T cells in healthy people across ages. Study-wide results and limits: Aged donors had fewer naive CD4+ cells and lower diversity than long-lived donors.

The CDR3 covers 17 residues. Germline-derived CDR1 and CDR2 are SGHTA and FQGNSA. J lost 5 bases, V lost 1 base, and 6 bases had no gene match. Sample-barcoded 5' priming and a J-beta primer mix drove a second PCR of about 7 to 12 cycles. Via MiXCR, TCRdb re-called the 5' RACE reads, giving one row per CDR3 protein. Among roughly 650,000 distinct CDR3 sequences, around 32% were seen once, and the ten largest hold approximately 15%. The source material was blood. The chain recombines TRBV7-2 with TRBJ2-5; TRBD2 agrees at 14 bases. The TCR comes from an elderly woman in good health. CDR3 in DNA: TGTGCCAGCAGCTTAGTCGGGACTAGCGGGGGCTCGGAGACCCAGTACTTC. This codes for CASSLVGTSGGSETQYF.